This T cell receptor beta chain was sequenced in a study of cytomegalovirus exposure and HLA in healthy donors. Study outcomes and limitations: Both high specificity and high sensitivity reportedly marked the classifier's diagnosis of cytomegalovirus status. Among CMV-associated TCR beta chains, most appeared HLA-restricted in a later analysis.

As regards this clone: Its antigen is unidentified.

The length of the CDR3 is 12 residues. Germline values: CDR1 MNHEY, CDR2 SVGAGI. V was shortened by 6 bases and J by 2 bases, with 4 bases between the two germline ends. The PCR employed 60 Vbeta primers together with 13 Jbeta primers. Method: immunoSEQ multiplex PCR; TCRdb's copy keeps in-frame clones and lacks some. Of around 120,000 clones in the sample, roughly 80% were seen once. The chain is built from TRBV6-5 and TRBJ2-2; D ambiguous. The TCR sequence derives from a female donor in good health and CMV-seropositive. The sequencing sample was made of PBMCs. For the CDR3, the DNA is TGTGCCAGCAGATCAAACACCGGGGAGCTGTTTTTT. Its translation: CASRSNTGELFF.